Listed here are 12 T cell receptor beta chains from one sample, sequenced in a study of control samples from healthy donors and cancer patients. The method was immunoSEQ multiplex PCR; TCRdb's version includes in-frame clones alone and lacks a portion of them. The table records tens of thousands of clones, just under 90% of them present only once. Sequenced material: PBMCs. All receptors derive from a woman aged 40 to 50 with lung cancer.

V and J are TRBV5-5 and TRBJ1-1; tentatively, D is TRBD1 (5 bases). The CDR3 runs to 16 residues. Germline CDR1 is SGHKS and CDR2 is YYEKEE (reference sequence). Trimming left V 3 bases short and J 3 bases short, with 18 bases between. CDR3: CASSSAGTPGDTEAFF. CDR3 nucleotide sequence: TGTGCCAGCAGCTCGGCCGGGACCCCCGGTGACACTGAAGCTTTCTTT.

The J gene is TRBJ2-6, the V gene TRBV7-3; 7 bases align to TRBD1. Germline loops: CDR1 SGHTA, CDR2 FQGTGA. V dropped 5 bases and J dropped 4; count of bases not matched to a gene: 5. The CDR3 is 15 amino acids. CDR3: CASSIDRAGANVLTF. CDR3 DNA sequence: TGTGCCAGCAGCATCGACAGGGCCGGGGCCAACGTCCTGACTTTC. Drawing the rest from reference TRBV7-3 and TRBJ2-6, the complete variable domain is GAGVSQTPSNKVTEKGKYVELRCDPISGHTALYWYRQSLGQGPEFLIYFQGTGAADDSGLPNDRFFAVRPEGSVSTLKIQRTERGDSAVYLCASSIDRAGANVLTFGAGSRLTVL.

The chain joins TRBV13 to TRBJ1-2, with a weak D call TRBD1 (5 bases). The germline V gene has CDR1 PRHDT and CDR2 FYEKMQ (reference sequence). The CDR3 spans 16 residues. The V and J ends lost 3 bases and 0 bases respectively, with 14 bases between them. CDR3 loop: CASSLATGGPNYGYTF. The CDR3 bases are TGTGCCAGCAGCTTGGCCACAGGTGGCCCTAACTATGGCTACACCTTC.

The V gene is TRBV19, the J gene TRBJ1-2, with a possible D match to TRBD1 (5 bases). From germline, CDR1 is LNHDA and CDR2 SQIVND (reference sequence). V was cut by 3 bases and J by 0 bases, with 8 bases left in between. The CDR3 is 14 amino acids. In DNA, the CDR3 is TGTGCCAGTAGTATGGGGACGGCTAACTATGGCTACACCTTC. Amino acid sequence: CASSMGTANYGYTF.

This chain uses TRBV7-6 with TRBJ2-1, with a tentative D call TRBD2 (7 bases). The V end was cut by 5 bases, the J end by 8 bases, with 19 bases between. Germline V gene lookup returns CDR1 SGHVS and CDR2 FNYEAQ. The length of the CDR3 is 15 residues. This CDR3 is CASSPRGRGAHEQFF. The CDR3 bases are TGTGCCAGCAGCCCCCGGGGTCGGGGGGCTCATGAGCAGTTCTTC.

A note on this clone: This CDR3 is also generated by other DNA sequences in the sample. The chain carries TRBV7-2 and TRBJ1-1; 8 nucleotides line up with TRBD1. Germline CDR1 is SGHTA and CDR2 is FQGNSA. This CDR3 spans 15 amino acids. V lost 1 base and J lost 1; bases outside the gene matches: 2. The CDR3 loop reads CASSLGDRRNTEAFF. The CDR3 DNA sequence: TGTGCCAGCAGCTTAGGGGACAGGCGGAACACTGAAGCTTTCTTT. The full variable domain, completed using reference TRBV7-2 and TRBJ1-1, is GAGVSQSPSNKVTEKGKDVELRCDPISGHTALYWYRQSLGQGLEFLIYFQGNSAPDKSGLPSDRFSAERTGGSVSTLTIQRTQQEDSAVYLCASSLGDRRNTEAFFGQGTRLTVV.

The genes are TRBV5-6 and TRBJ2-7; perhaps TRBD1 as D (5 bases). V lost 2 bases and J lost 9, with 24 bases in between. Germline-derived CDR1 and CDR2 are SGHDT and YYEEEE. The length of the CDR3 is 16 residues. The CDR3 sequence is CASSFTGQGFRSLQYF. The CDR3 coding sequence is TGTGCCAGCAGCTTTACTGGGCAGGGTTTCAGGTCGTTGCAGTACTTC.

This clone was counted only a few times. The chain recombines TRBV15 with TRBJ2-6; the D call may be TRBD1 or TRBD2 (5 bases each). In germline, CDR1 is LNHNV, CDR2 YYDKDF (reference sequence). Trimming removed 2 bases from V and 9 bases from J, with 17 bases in between. The CDR3 length is 16 residues. CDR3 sequence: CATSRSPGRTGNVLTF. In DNA, the CDR3 is TGTGCCACCAGCAGATCCCCGGGACGGACGGGCAACGTCCTGACTTTC.

The gene calls are TRBV30 and TRBJ1-6; possible D gene TRBD1, 5 bases. The CDR3 has 13 residues. V gave up 5 bases and J gave up 11 bases, with 16 bases separating them. Germline loops: CDR1 GTSNPN, CDR2 SVGIG (reference sequence). In nucleotides, the CDR3 is TGTGCCTGGGACCGGGGGGGGGAGCCACCCCTCCACTTT. This codes for CAWDRGGEPPLHF. Full variable domain (missing parts from reference TRBV30 and TRBJ1-6): SQTIHQWPATLVQPVGSPLSLECTVEGTSNPNLYWYRQAAGRGLQLLFYSVGIGQISSEVPQNLSASRPQDRQFILSSKKLLLSDSGFYLCAWDRGGEPPLHFGNGTRLTVT.

This rearrangement joins TRBV3-1 (or the pseudogene TRBV3-2) to TRBJ2-5; TRBD1 matches at 8 bases. V lost 0 bases to trimming and J lost 3 bases; unmatched junction nucleotides: 9. Germline values: CDR1 LGHDT, CDR2 YNNKEL (reference sequence). This CDR3 is built from 17 residues. CDR3 sequence reads: CASSQDDRGPLKETQYF. The CDR3 bases are TGTGCCAGCAGCCAAGACGACAGGGGACCTCTCAAAGAGACCCAGTACTTC.

The chain is built from TRBV5-6 and TRBJ2-2; D unresolved. Germline CDR1 SGHDT, CDR2 YYEEEE. The CDR3 spans 15 residues. V lost 6 bases and J 4 bases, leaving 16 bases between the germline ends. In DNA form, the CDR3 reads TGTGCCAGCAACATGCTGGGGTCTCCCACCGGGGAGCTGTTTTTT. It translates to CASNMLGSPTGELFF.

This chain uses TRBV18 with TRBJ2-3; D is possibly TRBD1 or TRBD2 (5 bases each). The CDR3 loop spans 12 amino acids. V was pared by 6 bases and J by 4 bases, with 8 bases between. From germline, CDR1 is KGHSH and CDR2 LQKENI. This CDR3 reads CASSRGSDTQYF. The CDR3 region has the DNA TGTGCCAGCTCCCGGGGCTCAGATACGCAGTATTTT.